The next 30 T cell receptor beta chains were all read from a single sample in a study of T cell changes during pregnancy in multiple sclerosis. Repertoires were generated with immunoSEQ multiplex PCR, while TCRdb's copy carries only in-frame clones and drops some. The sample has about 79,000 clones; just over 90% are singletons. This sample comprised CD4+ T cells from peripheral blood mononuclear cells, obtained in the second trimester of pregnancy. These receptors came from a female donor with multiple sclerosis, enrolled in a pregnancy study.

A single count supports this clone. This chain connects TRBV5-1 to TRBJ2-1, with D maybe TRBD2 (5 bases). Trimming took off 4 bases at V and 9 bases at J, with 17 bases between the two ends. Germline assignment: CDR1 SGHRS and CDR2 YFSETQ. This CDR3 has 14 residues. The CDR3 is CASSLLLGSIEQFF. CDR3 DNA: TGCGCCAGCAGCCTCCTACTAGGGTCCATTGAGCAGTTCTTC.

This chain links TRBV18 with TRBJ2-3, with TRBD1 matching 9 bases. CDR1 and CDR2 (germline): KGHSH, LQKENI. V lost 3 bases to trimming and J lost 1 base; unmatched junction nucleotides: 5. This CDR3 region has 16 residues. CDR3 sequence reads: CASSPKRTGGTDTQYF. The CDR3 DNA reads TGTGCCAGCTCACCGAAAAGGACAGGGGGCACAGATACGCAGTATTTT.

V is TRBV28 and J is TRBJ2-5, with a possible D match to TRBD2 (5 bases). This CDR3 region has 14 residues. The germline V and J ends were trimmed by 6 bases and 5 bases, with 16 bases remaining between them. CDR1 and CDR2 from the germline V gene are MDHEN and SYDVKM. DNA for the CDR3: TGTGCCAGCAGGTACGGGGTAGCTGTGGAGACCCAGTACTTC. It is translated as CASRYGVAVETQYF. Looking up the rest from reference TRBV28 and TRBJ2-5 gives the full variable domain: DVKVTQSSRYLVKRTGEKVFLECVQDMDHENMFWYRQDPGLGLRLIYFSYDVKMKEKGDIPEGYSVSREKKERFSLILESASTNQTSMYLCASRYGVAVETQYFGPGTRLLVL.

This CDR3 reads CASSARLAANDNEQFF. Here the CDR3 DNA reads TGCGCCAGCAGCGCGCGACTAGCGGCGAATGACAATGAGCAGTTCTTC. V and J are TRBV5-1 and TRBJ2-1; 9 bases agree with TRBD2. The CDR3 runs to 16 residues. V lost 4 bases, J lost 5 bases, and 10 bases stayed unmatched. The germline gives CDR1 SGHRS, CDR2 YFSETQ.

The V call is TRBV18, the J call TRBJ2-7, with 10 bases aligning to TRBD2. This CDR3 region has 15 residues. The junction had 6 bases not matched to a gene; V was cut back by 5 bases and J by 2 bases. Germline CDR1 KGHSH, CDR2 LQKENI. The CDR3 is CASSKTGTSAYEQYF. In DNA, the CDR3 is TGTGCCAGCTCAAAAACCGGGACTAGCGCCTACGAGCAGTACTTC. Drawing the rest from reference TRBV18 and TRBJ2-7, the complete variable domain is NAGVMQNPRHLVRRRGQEARLRCSPMKGHSHVYWYRQLPEEGLKFMVYLQKENIIDESGMPKERFSAEFPKEGPSILRIQQVVRGDSAAYFCASSKTGTSAYEQYFGPGTRLTVT.

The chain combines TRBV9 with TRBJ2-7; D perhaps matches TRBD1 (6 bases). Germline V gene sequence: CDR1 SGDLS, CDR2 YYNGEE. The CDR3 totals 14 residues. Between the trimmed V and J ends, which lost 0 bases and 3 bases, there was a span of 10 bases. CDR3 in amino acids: CASSVGTADYEQYF. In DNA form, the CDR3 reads TGTGCCAGCAGCGTAGGGACAGCGGACTACGAGCAGTACTTC.

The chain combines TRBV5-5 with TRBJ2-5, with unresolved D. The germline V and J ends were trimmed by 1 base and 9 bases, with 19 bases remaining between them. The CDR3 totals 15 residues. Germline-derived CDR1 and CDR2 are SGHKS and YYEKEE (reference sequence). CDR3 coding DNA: TGTGCCAGCAGCTTGTACTTTGGAGCCCAGAGCCCCCAGTACTTC. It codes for CASSLYFGAQSPQYF. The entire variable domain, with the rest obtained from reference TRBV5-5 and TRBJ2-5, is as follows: DAGVTQSPTHLIKTRGQQVTLRCSPISGHKSVSWYQQVLGQGPQFIFQYYEKEERGRGNFPDRFSARQFPNYSSELNVNALLLGDSALYLCASSLYFGAQSPQYFGPGTRLLVL.

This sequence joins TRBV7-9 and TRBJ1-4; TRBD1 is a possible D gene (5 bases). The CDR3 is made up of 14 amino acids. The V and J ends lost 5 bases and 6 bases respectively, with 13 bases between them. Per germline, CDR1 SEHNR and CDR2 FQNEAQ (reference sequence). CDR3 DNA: TGTGCCAGCAGCCCCACGGGGGTTTATGAAAAACTGTTTTTT. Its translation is CASSPTGVYEKLFF.

As DNA, the CDR3 is TGTGCCAGCAGCTTGGGACTAGCGGGAGGATGGAATGAGCAGTTCTTC. Translating gives CASSLGLAGGWNEQFF. The chain uses TRBV5-6 and TRBJ2-1; 13 nucleotides line up with TRBD2. CDR1 SGHDT and CDR2 YYEEEE come from the germline V gene. The CDR3 is 16 residues long. Unmatched junction bases numbered 4, after V lost 0 bases and J lost 7 bases. The full variable domain, its missing parts supplied by reference TRBV5-6 and TRBJ2-1, is DAGVTQSPTHLIKTRGQQVTLRCSPKSGHDTVSWYQQALGQGPQFIFQYYEEEERQRGNFPDRFSGHQFPNYSSELNVNALLLGDSALYLCASSLGLAGGWNEQFFGPGTRLTVL.

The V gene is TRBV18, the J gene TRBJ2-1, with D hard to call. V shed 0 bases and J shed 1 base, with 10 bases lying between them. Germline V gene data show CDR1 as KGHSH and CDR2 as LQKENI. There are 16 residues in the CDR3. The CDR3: CASSPPGSVSYNEQFF. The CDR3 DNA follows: TGTGCCAGCTCACCACCGGGCTCGGTGTCCTACAATGAGCAGTTCTTC.

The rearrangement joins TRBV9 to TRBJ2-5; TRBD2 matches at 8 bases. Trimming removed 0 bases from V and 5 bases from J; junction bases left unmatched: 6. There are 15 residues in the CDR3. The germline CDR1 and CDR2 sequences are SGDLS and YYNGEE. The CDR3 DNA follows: TGTGCCAGCAGCGTAGGCGGGGGGCCGTTTGAGACCCAGTACTTC. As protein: CASSVGGGPFETQYF.

The CDR3 sequence is CASSLGIGGDAEAFF. In DNA, the CDR3 is TGTGCCAGCAGCTTAGGGATAGGGGGTGACGCTGAAGCTTTCTTT. The chain joins TRBV11-2 to TRBJ1-1, with D tentatively TRBD1 (6 bases). The CDR3 covers 15 residues. CDR1 SGHAT and CDR2 FQNNGV come from the germline V gene. Trimming removed 1 base at V and 6 bases at J, with 15 bases between.

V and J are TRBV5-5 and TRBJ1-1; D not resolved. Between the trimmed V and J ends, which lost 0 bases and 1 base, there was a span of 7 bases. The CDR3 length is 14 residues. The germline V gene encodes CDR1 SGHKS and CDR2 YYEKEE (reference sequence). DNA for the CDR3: TGTGCCAGCAGCTTGGGACTGCCGAACACTGAAGCTTTCTTT. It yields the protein CASSLGLPNTEAFF.

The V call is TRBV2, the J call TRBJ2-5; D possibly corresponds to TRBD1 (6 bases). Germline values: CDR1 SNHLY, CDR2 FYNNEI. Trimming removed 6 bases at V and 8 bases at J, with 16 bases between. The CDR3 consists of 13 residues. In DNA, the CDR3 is TGTGCCAGCAGCCCCCGGGACACCAGAACCCAGTACTTC. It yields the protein CASSPRDTRTQYF.

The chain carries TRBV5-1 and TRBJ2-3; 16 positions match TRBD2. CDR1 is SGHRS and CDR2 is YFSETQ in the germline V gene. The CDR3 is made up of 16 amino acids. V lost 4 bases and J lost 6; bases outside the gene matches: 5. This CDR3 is CASSAGLAGGRDTQYF. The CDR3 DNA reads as TGCGCCAGCAGCGCGGGACTAGCGGGGGGGCGGGATACGCAGTATTTT. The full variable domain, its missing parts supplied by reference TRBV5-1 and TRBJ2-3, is KAGVTQTPRYLIKTRGQQVTLSCSPISGHRSVSWYQQTPGQGLQFLFEYFSETQRNKGNFPGRFSGRQFSNSRSEMNVSTLELGDSALYLCASSAGLAGGRDTQYFGPGTRLTVL.

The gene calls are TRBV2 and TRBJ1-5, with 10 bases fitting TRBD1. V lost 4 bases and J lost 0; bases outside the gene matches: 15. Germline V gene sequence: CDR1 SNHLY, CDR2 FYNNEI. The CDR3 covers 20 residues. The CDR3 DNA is TGTGCCAGCAGTGGCCTGCACCGGGACAGGGGATTCTATAGCAATCAGCCCCAGCATTTT. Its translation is CASSGLHRDRGFYSNQPQHF.

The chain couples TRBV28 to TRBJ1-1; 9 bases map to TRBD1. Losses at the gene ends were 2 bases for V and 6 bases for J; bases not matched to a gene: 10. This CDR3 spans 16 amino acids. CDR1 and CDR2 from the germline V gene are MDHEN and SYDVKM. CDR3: CASSLETGTGYAEAFF. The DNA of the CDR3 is TGTGCCAGCAGTTTAGAAACCGGGACAGGGTATGCTGAAGCTTTCTTT.

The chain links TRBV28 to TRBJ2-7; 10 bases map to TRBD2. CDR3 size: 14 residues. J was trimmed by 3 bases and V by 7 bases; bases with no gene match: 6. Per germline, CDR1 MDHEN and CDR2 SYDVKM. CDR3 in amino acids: CASTLAGGSYEQYF. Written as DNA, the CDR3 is TGTGCCAGCACCTTAGCGGGAGGTAGCTACGAGCAGTACTTC.

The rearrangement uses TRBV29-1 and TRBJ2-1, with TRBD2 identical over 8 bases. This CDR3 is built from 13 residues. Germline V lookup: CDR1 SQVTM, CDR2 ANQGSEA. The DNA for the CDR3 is TGCACCATCGAACGGGAGGGCCGGAATGAGCAGTTCTTC. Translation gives CTIEREGRNEQFF.

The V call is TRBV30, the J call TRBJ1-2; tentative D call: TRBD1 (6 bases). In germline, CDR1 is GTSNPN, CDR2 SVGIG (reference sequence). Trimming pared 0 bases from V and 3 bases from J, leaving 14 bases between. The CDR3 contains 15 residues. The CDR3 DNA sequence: TGTGCCTGGAGTGTCGGCGCAGGGGAGTACTATGGCTACACCTTC. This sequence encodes CAWSVGAGEYYGYTF.

In DNA, the CDR3 is TGTGCCAGCAGCTTGGAGCCAACAGGAACCTATGGCTACACCTTC. Residues: CASSLEPTGTYGYTF. The V gene is TRBV5-5, the J gene TRBJ1-2; D perhaps matches TRBD1 (5 bases). The CDR3 contains 15 residues. Germline assignment: CDR1 SGHKS and CDR2 YYEKEE (reference sequence). Trimming took 0 bases from V and 4 from J, leaving 13 bases between them.

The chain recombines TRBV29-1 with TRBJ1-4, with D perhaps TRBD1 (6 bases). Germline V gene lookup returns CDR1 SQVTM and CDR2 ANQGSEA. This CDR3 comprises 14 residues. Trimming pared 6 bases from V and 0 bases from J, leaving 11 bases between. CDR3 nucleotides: TGCAGCGTCACCGGGACAACAACTAATGAAAAACTGTTTTTT. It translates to CSVTGTTTNEKLFF.

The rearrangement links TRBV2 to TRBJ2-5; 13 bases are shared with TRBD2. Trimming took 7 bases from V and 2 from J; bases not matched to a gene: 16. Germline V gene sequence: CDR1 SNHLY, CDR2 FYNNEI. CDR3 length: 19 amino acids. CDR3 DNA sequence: TGTGCCAGCACCCTGAGGAGACTAGCGGGAGGATTGGGTCAAGAGACCCAGTACTTC. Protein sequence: CASTLRRLAGGLGQETQYF.

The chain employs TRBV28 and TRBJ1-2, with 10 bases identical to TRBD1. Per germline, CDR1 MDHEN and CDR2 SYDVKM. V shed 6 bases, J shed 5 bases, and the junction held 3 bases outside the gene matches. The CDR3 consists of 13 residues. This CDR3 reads CASRSDRGYGYTF. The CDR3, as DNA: TGTGCCAGCAGGTCGGACAGGGGGTATGGCTACACCTTC.

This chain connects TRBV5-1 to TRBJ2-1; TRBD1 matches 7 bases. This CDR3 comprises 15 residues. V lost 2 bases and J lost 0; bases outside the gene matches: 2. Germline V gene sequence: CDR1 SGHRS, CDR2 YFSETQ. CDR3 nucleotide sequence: TGCGCCAGCAGCTTAGGGGGCACCTCCTACAATGAGCAGTTCTTC. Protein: CASSLGGTSYNEQFF.

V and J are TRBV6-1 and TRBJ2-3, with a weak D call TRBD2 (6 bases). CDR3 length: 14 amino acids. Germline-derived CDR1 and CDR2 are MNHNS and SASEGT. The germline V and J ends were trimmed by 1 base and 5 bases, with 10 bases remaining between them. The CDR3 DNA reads TGTGCCAGCAGTGAAGAGTATAGCGGAGATACGCAGTATTTT. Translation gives CASSEEYSGDTQYF.

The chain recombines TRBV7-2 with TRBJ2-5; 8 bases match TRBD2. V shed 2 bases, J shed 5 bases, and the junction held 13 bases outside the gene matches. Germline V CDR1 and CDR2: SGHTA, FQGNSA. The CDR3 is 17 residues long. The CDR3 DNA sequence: TGTGCCAGCAGCTTAATAATTGGAGCGGGGGTGGGGGAGACCCAGTACTTC. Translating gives CASSLIIGAGVGETQYF.

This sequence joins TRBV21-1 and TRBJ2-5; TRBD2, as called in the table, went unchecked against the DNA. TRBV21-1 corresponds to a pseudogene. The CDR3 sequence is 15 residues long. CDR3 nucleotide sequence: TGTGCCAGCAGCAAGCCTAGCTCGATTTCAGAGACCCAGTACTTC. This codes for CASSKPSSISETQYF.

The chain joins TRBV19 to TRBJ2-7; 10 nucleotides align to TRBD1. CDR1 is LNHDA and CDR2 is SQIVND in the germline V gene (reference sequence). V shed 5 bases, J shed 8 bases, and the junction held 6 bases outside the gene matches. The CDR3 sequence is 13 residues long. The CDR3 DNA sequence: TGTGCCAGTAGTTCCGGGACAGGGGAAAAGCAGTACTTC. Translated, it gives CASSSGTGEKQYF.

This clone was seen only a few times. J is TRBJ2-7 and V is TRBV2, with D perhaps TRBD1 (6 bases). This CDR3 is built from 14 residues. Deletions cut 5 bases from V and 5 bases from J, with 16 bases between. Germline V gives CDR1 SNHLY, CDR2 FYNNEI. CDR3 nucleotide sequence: TGTGCCAGCAGTCCCGCCAGGGGTATTAACGAGCAGTACTTC. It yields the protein CASSPARGINEQYF.